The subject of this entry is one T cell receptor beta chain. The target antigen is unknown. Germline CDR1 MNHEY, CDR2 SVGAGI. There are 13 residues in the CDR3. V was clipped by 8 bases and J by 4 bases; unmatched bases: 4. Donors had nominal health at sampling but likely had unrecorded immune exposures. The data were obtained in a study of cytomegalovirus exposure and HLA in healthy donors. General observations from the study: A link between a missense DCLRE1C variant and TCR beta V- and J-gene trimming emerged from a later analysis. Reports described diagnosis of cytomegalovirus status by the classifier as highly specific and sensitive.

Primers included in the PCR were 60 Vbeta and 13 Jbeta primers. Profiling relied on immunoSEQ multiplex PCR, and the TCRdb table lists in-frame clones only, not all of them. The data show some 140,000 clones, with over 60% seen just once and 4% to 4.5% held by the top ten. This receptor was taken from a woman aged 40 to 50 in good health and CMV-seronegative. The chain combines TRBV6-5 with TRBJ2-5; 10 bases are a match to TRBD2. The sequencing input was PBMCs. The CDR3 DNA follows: TGTGCCAGCTTAGCGGGGGGCGGAGAGACCCAGTACTTC. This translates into CASLAGGGETQYF.